The present TCR beta chain was sequenced within a study of T cell repertoires in cytomegalovirus infection. With 3 bases clipped from V and 8 bases from J, the junction kept 8 bases outside the gene matches. The CDR3 spans 13 residues. Germline CDR1 is DFQATT and CDR2 is SNEGSKA (reference sequence). In TCRdb, the reads were re-called with MiXCR into one record per CDR3 protein. The data show around 170,000 distinct CDR3 sequences, around an eighth seen once. This clonotype occurred a few times. The antigen remains unidentified. Findings and caveats of the study: Across the ex vivo response, the dominant clonotypes were HLA-C-restricted CMV-specific TCR beta clonotypes.

This TCR derives from a human donor in good health (CMV status not recorded). Some clones in this sample may be carry-over from other donors' samples. The chain employs TRBV20-1 and TRBJ2-7; the match to TRBD2 covers 9 bases. The sample taken for sequencing was PBMCs. CDR3: CSASSGGPTKQYF. The CDR3 DNA reads as TGCAGTGCTAGTAGCGGGGGACCTACGAAGCAGTACTTC.